These T cell receptor beta chains were read from a single sample in a study of blood T cell repertoires in COVID-19. Method: immunoSEQ multiplex PCR; TCRdb's copy keeps in-frame clones and lacks some. The sample shows 200,000 to 250,000 clones, over 65% of them seen only once. Sequences were obtained from PBMCs or T cells enriched from blood (not recorded which). The receptors were sampled from a woman aged 55-70 years who had recovered from COVID-19. The CDR3 runs from the conserved cysteine through the conserved F or W. The D gene is left open where the match is weak. Some rows mark clone size as missing; the rest say once, few, many or name a class of expanded clone.

cdr3_nt cdr3_aa v_call clone_size j_call d_call
TGTGCCAGCAGACGGGACTTTGCCGGGGAGCTGTTTTTT CASRRDFAGELFF TRBV27 . TRBJ2-2 .
TGCAGCGGGGACGGGACAGGGCGGGAGAATGAGCAGTTCTTC CSGDGTGRENEQFF TRBV29-1 . TRBJ2-1 TRBD1
TGTGCCAGCAGTCCCTCGGGACAGCCAAACACTGAAGCTTTCTTT CASSPSGQPNTEAFF TRBV27 . TRBJ1-1 TRBD1
TGTGCCACCAGCAGGGACAGGGTCGGGGATGAGCAGTTCTTC CATSRDRVGDEQFF TRBV15 . TRBJ2-1 TRBD1
TGTGCCAGCACCCTAGGAGGGGTGCGGCAGCCCCAGCATTTT CASTLGGVRQPQHF TRBV7-2 . TRBJ1-5 .
TGTGCCATCAGAAACCGGGACAGAACACACAATTACTATGGCTACACCTTC CAIRNRDRTHNYYGYTF TRBV10-3 . TRBJ1-2 TRBD1
TGTGCCAGTAGTATAAAGTTCGAGACAGTAGCCTACGAGCAGTACTTC CASSIKFETVAYEQYF TRBV19 . TRBJ2-7 .
TGTGCCAGCAGCCCAACTAGGGTCAGTAGCACAGATACGCAGTATTTT CASSPTRVSSTDTQYF TRBV5-5 . TRBJ2-3 .
TGTGCCAGCAGGACAGGGATTAGCAATCAGCCCCAGCATTTT CASRTGISNQPQHF TRBV19 . TRBJ1-5 TRBD1
TGTGCCACCAGCAGAGATCAGGTCATCTCTGGAAACACCATATATTTT CATSRDQVISGNTIYF TRBV15 . TRBJ1-3 .
TGTGCCACCAGCAGAGATCTTCTAGGAGGGGAGCTGAGCACTGAAGCTTTCTTT CATSRDLLGGELSTEAFF TRBV15 . TRBJ1-1 .
TGCGCCAGCAGTTACGGCCTCATGACCCTGACTAGCGGGAAGCTCCAAGAGACCCAGTACTTC CASSYGLMTLTSGKLQETQYF TRBV5-1 . TRBJ2-5 TRBD2
TGCGCCAGCAGCCAAGATCAAACGTTGAGGGAGACCCAGTACTTC CASSQDQTLRETQYF TRBV4-1 . TRBJ2-5 .
TGTGCCAGCAGTTCCGGGACAGGGACCTACGAGCAGTACTTC CASSSGTGTYEQYF TRBV6-5 . TRBJ2-7 TRBD1
TGTGCCAGCAGCTTCCGGACAGGGGGCGGTGGGGCCAACGTCCTGACTTTC CASSFRTGGGGANVLTF TRBV7-6 once TRBJ2-6 TRBD1
TGTGCCAGCAGCGGGGGTGGAGGGGATTGGTTTGGCTACACCTTC CASSGGGGDWFGYTF TRBV9 . TRBJ1-2 .
TGTGCCAGCAGCGCCCCCCGAGGGGGCCCCTCAGATACGCAGTATTTT CASSAPRGGPSDTQYF TRBV9 . TRBJ2-3 TRBD1
TGTGCCAGCAGCTTGGCTGTAACAGGGGGCGCTGGAAACACCATATATTTT CASSLAVTGGAGNTIYF TRBV5-4 . TRBJ1-3 TRBD1
TGTGCCAGCTCACCGGCGTCAGGGAACGACGAGCAGTACTTC CASSPASGNDEQYF TRBV18 . TRBJ2-7 .
TGTGCCAGCAGCTTAGCGCTAGGAGGAGCGAGCTCCTACGAGCAGTACTTC CASSLALGGASSYEQYF TRBV7-9 . TRBJ2-7 .
TGTGCCAGCAGCCAAGAGCCGACAGGGAGCTCTGGAAACACCATATATTTT CASSQEPTGSSGNTIYF TRBV4-2 . TRBJ1-3 TRBD1
TGTGCCAGCAGCGTAGTGCTAGCGGGTAGCAATGAGCAGTTCTTC CASSVVLAGSNEQFF TRBV9 . TRBJ2-1 TRBD2
TGTGCCAGCAGCTTCACAGACACCGGGGAGCTGTTTTTT CASSFTDTGELFF TRBV11-2 once TRBJ2-2 .
TGTGCCAGCAGCTTAAGCCAGGATCAGCCCCAGCATTTT CASSLSQDQPQHF TRBV7-8 . TRBJ1-5 .
TGTGCCAGCACCACCCCCGACAGGGTGGGGGAGACCCAGTACTTC CASTTPDRVGETQYF TRBV5-4 . TRBJ2-5 TRBD1
TGCGCCAGCAACGGTGGGACAGGCGAATCACCCCTCCACTTT CASNGGTGESPLHF TRBV5-1 . TRBJ1-6 TRBD1
TGTGCCAGCAGCTTAGAGGCGGGGCGGTTGGTTGGCTACACCTTC CASSLEAGRLVGYTF TRBV7-9 . TRBJ1-2 .
TGTGCCAGCAGCCAAGGGGGACTAGCGGGAATCAAAAACATTCAGTACTTC CASSQGGLAGIKNIQYF TRBV3-1/TRBV3-2 . TRBJ2-4 TRBD2
TGTGCTAGTGGTCCTTACTCCTACGAGCAGTACTTC CASGPYSYEQYF TRBV12-5 . TRBJ2-7 .
TGCGCCAGCACTACACAGGGCCAAGAGACCCAGTACTTC CASTTQGQETQYF TRBV5-1 . TRBJ2-5 .
TGTGCCAGCAGCTTAGCCGGGATTGGCCCCTACGAGCAGTACTTC CASSLAGIGPYEQYF TRBV7-2 . TRBJ2-7 .
TGTGCCAGCAGCCAAGAATGGGGACAGGGGGCGGAGACCCAGTACTTC CASSQEWGQGAETQYF TRBV4-2 . TRBJ2-5 TRBD1
TGTGCCAGCAGTGAGGGCGGGAGCGGCTACAATGAGCAGTTCTTC CASSEGGSGYNEQFF TRBV2 . TRBJ2-1 TRBD2